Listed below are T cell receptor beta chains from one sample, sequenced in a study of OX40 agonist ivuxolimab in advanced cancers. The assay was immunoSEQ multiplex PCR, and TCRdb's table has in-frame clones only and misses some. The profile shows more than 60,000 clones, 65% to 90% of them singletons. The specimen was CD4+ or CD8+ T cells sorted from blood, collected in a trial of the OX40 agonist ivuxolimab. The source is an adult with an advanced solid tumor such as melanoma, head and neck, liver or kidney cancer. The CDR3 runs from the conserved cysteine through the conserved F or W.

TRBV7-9	CASSPPRTSGYGYTF
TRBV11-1	CASSLAVGLTDTQYF
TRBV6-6	CASSPTGGGSPLHF
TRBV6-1	CASSDWGGLAGLRANVLTF
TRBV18	CASSPTADQPQHF
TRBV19	CASSIEAVATDLYGYTF
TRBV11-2	CASSRGQGTDGYTF
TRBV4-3	CASSQEDRPSTDTQYF
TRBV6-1	CASRGGRRPQHF
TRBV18	CASSPSGDTEVFF
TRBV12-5	CASGLGQQSGQPQHF
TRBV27	CASSPSLHRGSGNTIYF
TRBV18	CASSPIEGASGANVLTF
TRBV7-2	CASSSLQGRGAYEQYF
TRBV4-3	CASSLNTGGEYEQYF
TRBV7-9	CASSQGVLGSEKLFF
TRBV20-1	CSAHDRSKLFF
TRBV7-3	CASSLTGLAGGMPREQYF
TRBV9	CASSVQTGRNTEAFF
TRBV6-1	CASSEYYGEAQYF
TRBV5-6	CASRGRGPVRGYTF
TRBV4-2	CASSRTRARGASDTQYF
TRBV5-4	CASSPGLAGGPDTGELFF
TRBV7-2	CASSLQLGTGNEKLFF
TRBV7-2	CASSPAATNEKLFF
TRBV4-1	CASSQPGTVSYGYTF
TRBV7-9	CASSLGVGGDTEAFF
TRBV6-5	CASRQERAQPQHF
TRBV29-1	CSASTGQGTYGYTF
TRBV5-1	CASSLVPRGSDTQYF
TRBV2	CASREGRGPDTQYF
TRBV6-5	CASSSEGQTYEQYF
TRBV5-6	CASSLGTGSGEKLFF
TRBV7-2	CATSRDTEAFF
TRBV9	CASSREDREGYGYTF
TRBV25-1	CASSGLGTANYGYTF
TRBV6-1	CASSTRRTGFDEQYF
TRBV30	CACRRYRSSYEQYF
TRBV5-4	CASSLAGAWVYGYTF
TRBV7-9	CASSAPGTGNQPQHF
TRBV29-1	CSVQDRNSNYGYTF
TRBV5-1	CASSLAETQTYEQYF
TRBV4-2	CASSRRDSSADTQYF
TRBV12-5	CASIWAEGYSNQPQHF
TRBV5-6	CASSSGQGYYGYTF
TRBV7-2	CASSLVAGGSAKNIQYF
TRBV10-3	CAISEAGYEQYF
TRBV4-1	CASSPPRGDRGVEQYF
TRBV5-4	CASSPSGTGAYEQYF
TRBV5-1	CASSFWDRGREQYF
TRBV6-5	CASSYSRITEKLFF